This T cell receptor (beta chain) was profiled in a study of control samples from healthy donors and cancer patients. The data were produced by immunoSEQ multiplex PCR, yet TCRdb's version contains in-frame clones alone and is incomplete. Here the sample spans around 190,000 clones, 85% to 90% being singletons. The CDR3 loop spans 15 amino acids. Germline CDR1 is MNHEY and CDR2 is SVGAGI. Germline trimming cut 2 bases from V and 5 bases from J; bases unmatched to any gene: 4. The sequencing input was blood. V and J are TRBV6-5 and TRBJ2-2, with TRBD1 matching 8 bases. The clonotype comes from a woman between 45 and 65 years old in good health. The CDR3 here is CASSYRTGLTGELFF. In DNA, the CDR3 is TGTGCCAGCAGTTACAGGACAGGGTTAACCGGGGAGCTGTTTTTT.